The rows below give T cell receptor beta chains drawn from one sample of a study of identical twins. MiXCR, applied by TCRdb to the 5' RACE reads, yields one record per CDR3 protein. The repertoire holds 750,000 to 950,000 distinct CDR3 sequences, with 9% to 15% as singletons. This sample was also put to use in a study of yellow fever vaccine responses in identical twins.

Sequencing input: PBMCs. These receptors all stem from a woman between 18 and 30 years old in good health. The CDR3 runs from the conserved cysteine through the conserved F or W. Each record gives: V gene, J gene, clone size, D gene, CDR3 DNA, CDR3 protein. A D gene is named only where the DNA matches it firmly. The listing skips clone size in some rows; elsewhere it reads once, few, many or a size class.

TRBV27	TRBJ2-4	NA	TRBD2	TGTGCCAGCAGTCCCCAAGCGGGAGTAAACATTCAGTACTTC	CASSPQAGVNIQYF
TRBV20-1	TRBJ2-1	few	NA	TGCAGTGCTAGAGGGGTACTAGACCTACCGGCGGAGCAGTTCTTC	CSARGVLDLPAEQFF
TRBV2	TRBJ2-1	NA	TRBD1	TGTGCCAGCAGTTTACGTGGGATACGGGGGACAGGGGATTACAATGAGCAGTTCTTC	CASSLRGIRGTGDYNEQFF
TRBV24-1	TRBJ2-1	NA	TRBD1	TGTGCCACCAGTGACGCACAGGGACAGTACAATGAGCAGTTCTTC	CATSDAQGQYNEQFF
TRBV4-1	TRBJ2-1	NA	NA	TGCGCCAGCAGCCAACCGATCAAAAATGAGCAGTTCTTC	CASSQPIKNEQFF
TRBV2	TRBJ2-4	NA	TRBD1	TGTGCCAGCAGACCCGGGACAGCAGCCAAAAACATTCAGTACTTC	CASRPGTAAKNIQYF
TRBV29-1	TRBJ2-2	many	TRBD1	TGCAGCGTTAAGACAGGGGGCAACTCCGGGGAGCTGTTTTTT	CSVKTGGNSGELFF
TRBV12-3/TRBV12-4	TRBJ2-7	many	NA	TGTGCCAGCAGCTTGGGGACTCACTACGAGCAGTACTTC	CASSLGTHYEQYF
TRBV20-1	TRBJ1-2	many	NA	TGCAGTGCCCACACTCGGGCTTTATATGGCTACACCTTC	CSAHTRALYGYTF
TRBV28	TRBJ1-4	few	TRBD1	TGTGCCAGCAGTCCCGCGGACAGGGATAATGAAAAACTGTTTTTT	CASSPADRDNEKLFF
TRBV18	TRBJ2-3	few	TRBD2	TGTGCCAGCTCCCTAACTAGCGGGAGTTTGAAGGATACGCAGTATTTT	CASSLTSGSLKDTQYF
TRBV5-1	TRBJ2-2	few	TRBD1	TGCGCCAGCAGCCTGGGGACAGCCTCGAACACCGGGGAGCTGTTTTTT	CASSLGTASNTGELFF
TRBV2	TRBJ2-1	few	NA	TGTGCCAGCAGTGAACCTCTGGAAGCGGCCTCTACCTACAATGAGCAGTTCTTC	CASSEPLEAASTYNEQFF
TRBV15	TRBJ1-5	many	NA	TGTGCCACCAGCAGAGATGGGGACGGGTCTCAGCCCCAGCATTTT	CATSRDGDGSQPQHF
TRBV27	TRBJ2-7	many	NA	TGTGCCAGCAGGGGGGGGGCCTCCTACGAGCAGTACTTC	CASRGGASYEQYF
TRBV7-9	TRBJ2-7	NA	TRBD2	TGTGCCAGCACTAAGGCTAGCGGGTCCTACGAGCAGTACTTC	CASTKASGSYEQYF
TRBV6-7	TRBJ2-1	few	NA	TGTGCCAGCAGTTACTCGAGTCCCAGGAGAAGCTCCTACAATGAGCAGTTCTTC	CASSYSSPRRSSYNEQFF
TRBV12-3/TRBV12-4	TRBJ2-7	NA	NA	TGTGCCAGCAGCACTTATGGACAGTCCTACGAGCAGTACTTC	CASSTYGQSYEQYF